Sequencing of this T cell receptor (beta chain) was carried out in a study of T-cell memory formation after mild COVID-19. Whole-study findings and limits: The main location of contracting CD4+ clones was CM and EM, and that of contracting CD8+ clones was EMRA. The authors left the SARS-CoV-2 specificity of second-wave clones peaking on day 37 unconfirmed.

In TCRdb, the 5' RACE reads were re-called with MiXCR into one record per CDR3 protein. The sample has a few hundred thousand distinct CDR3 sequences, approximately 18% seen once. From germline, CDR1 is MDHEN and CDR2 SYDVKM. The CDR3 is 13 residues long. The V gene lost 3 bases and the J gene lost 8 bases, with 10 bases spanning the gap. About this clonotype: The target antigen is unknown.

Sequences were obtained from PBMCs or a T cell subset sorted from them (not recorded which). This chain uses TRBV28 with TRBJ1-4; possibly TRBD1 for D (5 bases). This receptor was taken from a man between 18 and 29 years old who had mild COVID-19 (a few samples of this study predate the infection). Cell type and time point are not known. The CDR3 protein is CASSFIGGEKLFF. In DNA form, the CDR3 reads TGTGCCAGCAGTTTTATCGGGGGAGAAAAACTGTTTTTT.